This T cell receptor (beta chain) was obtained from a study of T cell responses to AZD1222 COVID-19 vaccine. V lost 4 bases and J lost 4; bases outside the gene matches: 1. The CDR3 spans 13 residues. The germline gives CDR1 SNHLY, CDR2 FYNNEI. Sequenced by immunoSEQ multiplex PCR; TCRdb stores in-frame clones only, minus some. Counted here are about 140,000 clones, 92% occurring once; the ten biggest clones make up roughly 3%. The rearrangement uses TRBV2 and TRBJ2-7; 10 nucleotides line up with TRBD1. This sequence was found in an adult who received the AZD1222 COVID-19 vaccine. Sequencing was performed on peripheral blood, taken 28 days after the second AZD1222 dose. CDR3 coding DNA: TGTGCCAGCAGTGGGGGACAGGGGTACGAGCAGTACTTC. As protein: CASSGGQGYEQYF.